The sequence of this TCR beta chain was determined in a study of spatial heterogeneity in lung cancer. The overall study: Among detected sequences, beta-chain ones consistently exceeded alpha-chain ones in number.

General study results and limits: Higher tumor mutation counts went along with higher counts of expanded intratumoral alpha and beta TCRs. Ubiquitous and regional nonsynonymous mutations were each tracked by the matching count of ubiquitous or regional expanded TCRs.

Every TCR cDNA molecule bore a unique molecular identifier. One entry per CDR3 protein results from TCRdb running MiXCR on the 5' RACE reads. Among over 8,500 distinct CDR3 sequences, roughly an eighth were seen once, and the ten largest hold 13% to 15%. Time point denoted: sample taken at primary tumor resection. Whole RNA obtained from tumor, nontumor lung or frozen PBMC underwent sequencing without sorting. This CDR3 comprises 14 residues. V was pared by 7 bases and J by 4 bases, with 16 bases between. Germline CDR1 reads MNHEY; CDR2 reads SMNVEV (reference sequence). This clonotype was counted at least ten times. Its antigen is still unknown.

This sample comprised lung tumor tissue, obtained at surgery. The chain employs TRBV27 and TRBJ1-1; D not resolved. The origin of this receptor is a male donor with early-stage non-small cell lung cancer. CDR3 in amino acids: CASTPSVGFTEAFF. In nucleotides, the CDR3 is TGTGCCAGCACCCCATCCGTGGGGTTCACTGAAGCTTTCTTT.